Listed below are T cell receptor beta chains from one sample, sequenced in a study of blood T cell repertoires in COVID-19. The protocol was immunoSEQ multiplex PCR, while the TCRdb copy is restricted to in-frame clones and leaves out a portion. The sample holds under 450,000 clones; around 87% are singletons and the top ten take 1% to 1.5%. The sample consisted of PBMCs or T cells enriched from blood (not recorded which). These receptors all come from a man younger than 45 who had recovered from COVID-19. CDR3s include the opening cysteine and the closing phenylalanine or tryptophan. Fields, in order: V gene, clone size, J gene, D gene, CDR3 protein, CDR3 DNA. A D gene is named only where the DNA matches it firmly. Size values are once, few and many counts, or a class for expanded clones, and some rows have none.

TRBV4-1	NA	TRBJ2-1	NA	CASSPASSSMRYNEQFF	TGCGCCAGCAGCCCTGCCTCGTCTAGTATGCGCTACAATGAGCAGTTCTTC
TRBV30	NA	TRBJ1-6	NA	CAWSWGGANSPLHF	TGTGCCTGGAGTTGGGGGGGGGCGAATTCACCCCTCCACTTT
TRBV3-1/TRBV3-2	NA	TRBJ2-5	TRBD2	CASSLGTSGKETQYF	TGTGCCAGCAGCCTCGGGACTAGCGGGAAAGAGACCCAGTACTTC
TRBV11-2	NA	TRBJ1-6	TRBD1	CASSRGTGRDSPLHF	TGTGCCAGCAGCCGAGGGACAGGAAGGGATTCACCCCTCCACTTT
TRBV11-2	NA	TRBJ2-7	NA	CASSLGPRRYEQYF	TGTGCCAGCAGCTTAGGGCCGAGGCGCTACGAGCAGTACTTC
TRBV5-4	NA	TRBJ1-1	NA	CASSFTGMNTEAFF	TGTGCCAGCAGTTTTACAGGGATGAACACTGAAGCTTTCTTT
TRBV6-6	NA	TRBJ2-4	NA	CASSYALGIQYF	TGTGCCAGCAGTTACGCCCTAGGCATTCAGTACTTC
TRBV5-4	once	TRBJ1-1	NA	CASRIPGTEAFF	TGTGCCAGCAGGATACCGGGTACTGAAGCTTTCTTT
TRBV11-2	NA	TRBJ1-3	NA	CASSLALTPISGNTIYF	TGTGCCAGCAGCTTAGCCTTAACACCGATCTCTGGAAACACCATATATTTT
TRBV5-5	NA	TRBJ1-2	NA	CASSLDAGSYGYTF	TGTGCCAGCAGCTTGGATGCGGGATCCTATGGCTACACCTTC
TRBV4-2	NA	TRBJ2-7	TRBD1	CASRKRQGAHEQYF	TGTGCCAGCAGGAAAAGACAGGGGGCCCACGAGCAGTACTTC
TRBV6-5	NA	TRBJ2-2	NA	CASSTSGSPTGELFF	TGTGCCAGCAGTACCTCCGGGTCCCCCACCGGGGAGCTGTTTTTT
TRBV11-1	NA	TRBJ2-2	NA	CASSEIANTGELFF	TGTGCCAGCAGCGAAATAGCGAACACCGGGGAGCTGTTTTTT
TRBV6-6	NA	TRBJ2-2	TRBD2	CASSRLAGGVTGELFF	TGTGCCAGCAGTCGACTAGCGGGGGGAGTCACCGGGGAGCTGTTTTTT
TRBV18	NA	TRBJ1-1	TRBD1	CASSPSGTGGSAFF	TGTGCCAGCTCACCATCGGGGACAGGGGGCAGCGCTTTCTTT
TRBV2	once	TRBJ2-7	NA	CASSDTYEQYF	TGTGCCAGCAGTGATACCTACGAGCAGTACTTC
TRBV11-2	NA	TRBJ1-6	TRBD1	CASSWQGAPNSPLHF	TGTGCCAGCAGCTGGCAGGGGGCCCCTAATTCACCCCTCCACTTT
TRBV6-5	NA	TRBJ2-5	NA	CASSTSGTKTQYF	TGTGCCAGCAGTACTAGTGGTACTAAGACCCAGTACTTC
TRBV9	few	TRBJ1-4	NA	CASSPQTASNEKLFF	TGTGCCAGCAGCCCCCAGACAGCCTCTAATGAAAAACTGTTTTTT
TRBV5-5	NA	TRBJ2-2	TRBD1	CASSLGTGVRSGELFF	TGTGCCAGCAGCTTAGGGACAGGGGTCAGGTCCGGGGAGCTGTTTTTT
TRBV5-1	once	TRBJ1-2	NA	CASRLGGPGEAYGYTF	TGCGCCAGCAGATTGGGGGGGCCGGGCGAGGCGTATGGCTACACCTTC
TRBV5-1	NA	TRBJ2-2	NA	CASSLVTGNTGELFF	TGCGCCAGCAGCTTGGTGACAGGAAACACCGGGGAGCTGTTTTTT
TRBV5-6	once	TRBJ1-1	NA	CASSTQGVNTEAFF	TGTGCCAGCAGTACACAGGGCGTGAACACTGAAGCTTTCTTT
TRBV5-1	NA	TRBJ1-3	TRBD1	CASSVGTGFRGSGNTIYF	TGCGCCAGCAGCGTCGGGACAGGGTTTCGCGGCTCTGGAAACACCATATATTTT
TRBV5-6	NA	TRBJ2-7	NA	CASSPPRGTGGEQYF	TGTGCCAGCAGCCCCCCCAGGGGTACTGGTGGCGAGCAGTACTTC
TRBV27	NA	TRBJ2-5	TRBD2	CASSYGLAGGSAQYF	TGTGCCAGCAGTTATGGACTAGCGGGGGGCTCGGCCCAGTACTTC
TRBV3-1/TRBV3-2	NA	TRBJ1-1	TRBD1	CASSPYPGQGGNTEAFF	TGTGCCAGCAGCCCCTACCCGGGACAGGGGGGGAACACTGAAGCTTTCTTT
TRBV6-5	NA	TRBJ2-7	NA	CASSLGGQSSYEQYF	TGTGCCAGCAGCCTTGGAGGACAGAGCTCCTACGAGCAGTACTTC
TRBV9	NA	TRBJ1-1	TRBD1	CASSVEGQEAFF	TGTGCCAGCAGCGTAGAGGGACAGGAAGCTTTCTTT
TRBV5-5	NA	TRBJ1-2	NA	CASSDGGRPGYTF	TGTGCCAGCAGCGACGGAGGGCGGCCCGGCTACACCTTC
TRBV5-4	once	TRBJ2-2	NA	CASSFPGANTGELFF	TGTGCCAGCAGCTTTCCGGGGGCGAACACCGGGGAGCTGTTTTTT
TRBV10-3	NA	TRBJ1-2	NA	CAISLGGGYTF	TGTGCCATCAGTCTTGGGGGCGGCTACACCTTC
TRBV9	NA	TRBJ2-7	NA	CASSPTSDAYEQYF	TGTGCCAGCAGCCCAACTAGTGACGCCTACGAGCAGTACTTC
TRBV19	NA	TRBJ2-7	NA	CASSIEPTDEQYF	TGTGCCAGTAGTATAGAGCCGACAGACGAGCAGTACTTC
TRBV5-1	few	TRBJ2-7	NA	CASSLDGYPETSSYEQYF	TGCGCCAGCAGCTTGGATGGCTACCCCGAGACTAGCTCCTACGAGCAGTACTTC
TRBV7-2	NA	TRBJ1-2	TRBD1	CASSPDRGRGYTF	TGTGCCAGCAGCCCAGACAGGGGTAGGGGCTACACCTTC
TRBV5-4	NA	TRBJ1-4	NA	CASSSANEKLFF	TGTGCCAGCAGCTCCGCTAATGAAAAACTGTTTTTT
TRBV7-6	NA	TRBJ1-6	TRBD1	CASSLVERTGDNSPLHF	TGTGCCAGCAGCTTAGTAGAGCGGACAGGGGATAATTCACCCCTCCACTTT
TRBV2	NA	TRBJ2-3	NA	CASSGRPADTQYF	TGTGCCAGCAGTGGCAGGCCCGCGGATACGCAGTATTTT
TRBV13	NA	TRBJ1-4	NA	CASSGREGGTNEKLFF	TGTGCCAGCAGCGGCAGGGAGGGGGGAACTAATGAAAAACTGTTTTTT
TRBV7-9	NA	TRBJ2-7	TRBD1	CASSLIGQGASYEQYF	TGTGCCAGCAGCTTAATAGGACAGGGGGCCTCCTACGAGCAGTACTTC
TRBV11-2	NA	TRBJ1-2	NA	CASSLSKGGYYGYTF	TGTGCCAGCAGCCTCTCGAAGGGAGGTTACTATGGCTACACCTTC
TRBV2	NA	TRBJ2-7	TRBD1	CASRTRTGVAGDEQYF	TGTGCCAGCAGGACCCGGACAGGGGTGGCCGGTGACGAGCAGTACTTC
TRBV5-1	NA	TRBJ1-2	NA	CASSDSVNYGYTF	TGCGCCAGCAGCGATTCGGTTAACTATGGCTACACCTTC
TRBV28	NA	TRBJ1-4	NA	CASSSNGEKLFF	TGTGCCAGCAGCAGTAACGGGGAAAAACTGTTTTTT
TRBV6-5	NA	TRBJ1-4	NA	CASSYEAGGEKLFF	TGTGCCAGCAGTTACGAGGCGGGGGGTGAAAAACTGTTTTTT
TRBV10-2	NA	TRBJ2-3	NA	CASTSQGGRQYF	TGCGCCAGCACCTCCCAGGGGGGTAGGCAGTATTTT